Included here is one TCR beta chain sequence, with context. Its recognized antigen is unknown. The input lacks base qualities; no much larger clone sits a single base away. The CDR1 and CDR2 encoded by the germline V gene (reference sequence) are LNHDA and SQIVND. Trimming removed 8 bases from V and 2 bases from J; the gene matches leave 5 bases unexplained. The CDR3, cysteine through phenylalanine, is 13 amino acids long. CDR3 DNA is the only sequence kept; it has 39 bases, read in frame from the first base. TCRbeta CDR3 regions were amplified from genomic DNA by means of the immunoSEQ Assay, a bias-controlled multiplex PCR. As for the authors' bioinformatics: Within the assay, amplification of reference gene primers was used to estimate how many nucleated cells each sample contained. To quantify the absolute abundance of each unique TCRbeta CDR3 rearrangement, sequence reads were collapsed and filtered. Productive Simpson clonality was computed per sample as the square root of Simpson's diversity index over productive rearrangements. TCRdb re-hosts the immuneACCESS table, in-frame sequences only. Its copies lack some clones; in the studies checked, an unresolved V gene accounts for under half of them, and the cause for the rest is not known. V, J and clone size derive from that table, while D and trimming were established from the DNA sequence. The sample data list around 100,000 clones, and about 88% of these were observed just once. Together, the top ten hold 2.1% of the sample.

These data are taken from a study of blood T cell repertoires in COVID-19 (TCRdb year 2020). Turning to the overall study: The collaborator samples originated in the United States, Italy and Spain and spanned the acute and convalescent phases of COVID-19. The material from the prospective study consisted of cDNA or gDNA derived from T cells, B-cell-depleted T cells, or PBMCs. The dataset comprised deeply sampled blood TCRbeta repertoires from subjects exposed to, actively infected with, or recovered from COVID-19. The repertoires were made available in a free public database intended to serve as a resource for research on the immune response to SARS-CoV-2. Samples were obtained from the ongoing ImmuneRACE study (first 160 participants) and from about 1,300 subjects provided by 6 global collaborators. A de-identified subject ID, COVID-19 status, age in years and sex were almost always included in the sample metadata. Where HLA class I and class II types were available, the types were taken from metadata supplied by the sample provider, not from assay-based typing. Results and caveats for the whole study, not just this receptor: How much clinical and demographic metadata was included differed by source and by participant, and the metadata was provided uncurated.

Collaborating institutions collected whole blood in K2EDTA tubes following their own protocols. For TCRbeta analysis, collaborators shipped samples as frozen whole blood, isolated PBMCs, or DNA extracted from either of those sample types. The rearrangement joined TRBV19 to TRBJ1-1; 7 middle bases align to TRBD1. The clonotype was recovered from a human donor in a cohort sampled during active COVID-19. Sequenced sample: peripheral blood. The CDR3 reads CASHRGINTEAFF. In nucleotide form, the sequence is TGTGCCAGTCACAGGGGAATTAACACTGAAGCTTTCTTT.